The clone carrying this T cell receptor (beta chain) came up a few times. A single record per CDR3 protein comes from TCRdb applying MiXCR to the 5' RACE reads. The repertoire includes hundreds of thousands of distinct CDR3 sequences, around 15% of them detected once, and 20% to 25% sits in the top ten. This sample was taken from a study of T-cell memory formation after mild COVID-19. After removal of 4 bases from V and 2 bases from J, the junction contained 5 bases not matched to a gene. Germline CDR1 reads LGHNA; CDR2 reads YSLEER. This CDR3 has 16 amino acids. The sequencing sample was made of PBMCs or a T cell subset sorted from them (not recorded which). The chain employs TRBV4-3 and TRBJ2-3, with 11 bases lining up with TRBD2. This TCR derives from a man aged 18 to 35 who had mild COVID-19 (a few samples of this study predate the infection). Cell type and time point are not known. This chain's CDR3 is CASSRRLAGHTDTQYF. The CDR3 nucleotides read TGCGCCAGCAGCCGACGACTAGCGGGGCACACAGATACGCAGTATTTT.